This T cell receptor (beta chain) originates from a study of T cell changes during pregnancy in multiple sclerosis. Assay used: immunoSEQ multiplex PCR; TCRdb lists only in-frame clones, some missing. The table shows tens of thousands of clones, with 93% occurring only once. The CDR3 totals 14 residues. In germline, CDR1 is MNHEY, CDR2 SMNVEV (reference sequence). The V end was cut by 5 bases, the J end by 5 bases, with 13 bases between. This specimen consisted of CD8+ T cells from peripheral blood mononuclear cells, obtained in the second trimester of pregnancy. The origin of this receptor is a female donor with multiple sclerosis, enrolled in a pregnancy study. V usage is TRBV27 and J usage is TRBJ1-5; D might be TRBD1 (6 bases). CDR3 nucleotides: TGTGCCAGCAGTCCTCAGGGGTATCATCAGCCCCAGCATTTT. It is translated as CASSPQGYHQPQHF.